This T cell receptor (beta chain) was recorded in a study of T cells expressing NK-cell markers. Study overall: The authors sequenced eight donors, of whom seven were HCMV-seropositive and one was seronegative. Study observations and caveats: Dominant NKG2C+ clonotypes made up about 1.0-7.5% of CD8+ T cells in about six donors. Where a few donors were concerned, these clonotypes also led the CD3+CD56-NKG2C+ fraction.

A word on this clonotype: Its antigen is undetermined.

For each CDR3 protein, TCRdb gives one entry from its re-call of the 5' RACE reads, without DNA. The sample data list about half a million distinct CDR3 sequences. The germline V gene has CDR1 DFQATT and CDR2 SNEGSKA (reference sequence). CDR3 length: 14 amino acids. Sequenced: blood T cells: a sorted CD56 or NKG2C T cell subset, CD4+ or CD8+ T cells, or bulk PBMC T cells (not recorded which). The rearrangement links TRBV20-1 to TRBJ2-7; without DNA, the TCRdb call of TRBD2 cannot be checked. The sequence was collected from a woman aged 50 to 60 in good health. The CDR3 sequence: CSAGIAGGSYEQYF.